A single sample gave rise to the 14 T cell receptor beta chains below, sequenced in a study of identifying expanded T cells in peripheral blood. TCRdb's table, derived via immunoSEQ multiplex PCR, lists solely in-frame clones and lacks some. This table has tens of thousands of clones, roughly 90% appearing once. Material: blood. The receptors originated from a person aged 18 to 75 in good health.

V and J are TRBV4-1 and TRBJ2-5; D perhaps matches TRBD1 (6 bases). Deletions cut 2 bases from V and 2 bases from J, with 21 bases between. The CDR3 runs 18 residues. Germline values: CDR1 MGHRA, CDR2 YSYEKL. The CDR3 region has the DNA TGCGCCAGCAGCCAATTCTACTTCGGGACACCCCAACAAGAGACCCAGTACTTC. It is translated as CASSQFYFGTPQQETQYF.

The V call is TRBV21-1, the J call TRBJ2-5; the table assigns TRBD1, which was not confirmed against the DNA. TRBV21-1 is marked as a pseudogene. The CDR3 runs to 14 residues. The CDR3 reads CASSKRQGSETQYF. The CDR3 coding sequence is TGTGCCAGCAGCAAAAGACAGGGCTCAGAGACCCAGTACTTC.

The J gene is TRBJ2-7, the V gene TRBV28, with unresolved D. The CDR3 contains 13 residues. CDR1 is MDHEN, CDR2 SYDVKM, per germline. Trimming stripped 6 bases from V and 2 bases from J, with 11 bases between. As DNA, the CDR3 is TGTGCCAGCAGCTCGGCACAGCCCTACGAGCAGTACTTC. Translated, it gives CASSSAQPYEQYF.

The V and J genes are TRBV6-5 and TRBJ1-1; 8 bases are shared with TRBD1. Trimming took 5 bases from V and 5 from J; bases not matched to a gene: 10. CDR3 length: 15 amino acids. Looked up from germline, CDR1 is MNHEY and CDR2 is SVGAGI. CDR3 nucleotide sequence: TGTGCCAGCAGTCGTAGGACAGGGACATATACTGAAGCTTTCTTT. Translated, it gives CASSRRTGTYTEAFF.

The chain combines TRBV20-1 with TRBJ1-2; D is ambiguous. Germline CDR1 reads DFQATT; CDR2 reads SNEGSKA (reference sequence). V was pared by 6 bases and J by 4 bases, with 9 bases between. The CDR3 has 11 amino acids. DNA of the CDR3: TGCAGTGCAATTTATAGCTATGGCTACACCTTC. Amino acid sequence: CSAIYSYGYTF.

This clone was recorded only once. This rearrangement joins TRBV18 to TRBJ2-3, with D unresolved. Per germline, CDR1 KGHSH and CDR2 LQKENI. The CDR3 length is 17 residues. With 1 base removed from V and 1 base from J, the gap between germline ends came to 15 bases. CDR3 amino acids: CASSPLKGGPGTDTQYF. The CDR3 DNA reads as TGTGCCAGCTCACCACTGAAGGGCGGACCGGGCACAGATACGCAGTATTTT.

This clone was detected once. The V gene is TRBV21-1, the J gene TRBJ2-1; the table's D gene call, TRBD1, was not cross checked with the DNA. TRBV21-1 is recorded as a pseudogene. The CDR3 is 14 residues long. CDR3 bases: TGTGCCAGCAATAGAGGGACAGCATACAATGAGCAGTTCTTC. Translated, it gives CASNRGTAYNEQFF.

This clone appeared once. The chain combines TRBV14 with TRBJ1-2; a weak D match, TRBD1 (5 bases). This CDR3 region has 13 residues. Germline V gives CDR1 SGHDN, CDR2 FVKESK. V was clipped by 0 bases and J by 5 bases, with 7 bases between them. The CDR3 region is CASSQEQVYGYTF. The CDR3, as DNA: TGTGCCAGCAGCCAAGAACAGGTTTATGGCTACACCTTC.

This sequence joins TRBV7-6 and TRBJ2-1; 9 nucleotides match TRBD1. The CDR3 sequence is 14 residues long. CDR1 SGHVS and CDR2 FNYEAQ come from the germline V gene. V lost 3 bases, J lost 4 bases, and 1 base stayed unmatched. CDR3 coding DNA: TGTGCCAGCAGCTTGGGGACAGGGTACAATGAGCAGTTCTTC. As protein: CASSLGTGYNEQFF.

The chain is built from TRBV29-1 and TRBJ2-3; D not resolved. CDR3 length: 12 residues. CDR1 and CDR2 (germline): SQVTM, ANQGSEA. V was clipped by 7 bases and J by 4 bases, with 12 bases between them. CDR3 protein: CSGSEAPDTQYF. CDR3 DNA: TGCAGCGGATCAGAGGCCCCAGATACGCAGTATTTT.

This chain links TRBV27 with TRBJ2-1, with D maybe TRBD2 (6 bases). Germline V gives CDR1 MNHEY, CDR2 SMNVEV (reference sequence). This CDR3 has 15 residues. V dropped 5 bases and J dropped 2 bases, with 13 bases sitting between them. The CDR3 spells CASSHVAVPYNEQFF. The CDR3 DNA sequence: TGTGCCAGCAGTCATGTAGCGGTTCCCTACAATGAGCAGTTCTTC.

V is TRBV4-3 and J is TRBJ2-3; D may be TRBD1 (6 bases). V dropped 2 bases and J dropped 8 bases, with 17 bases sitting between them. CDR1 and CDR2 (germline): LGHNA, YSLEER. This CDR3 spans 15 amino acids. The CDR3 bases are TGCGCCAGCAGCCAAATTACAGGGTTAGGGGGTACGCAGTATTTT. Residues: CASSQITGLGGTQYF.

The chain couples TRBV13 to TRBJ2-5, with D perhaps matching TRBD2 (5 bases). Germline assignment: CDR1 PRHDT and CDR2 FYEKMQ (reference sequence). The ends were cut back, 1 base at V and 0 bases at J, with 12 bases in the middle. The CDR3 is made up of 16 amino acids. This CDR3 reads CASSLAGSPYQETQYF. CDR3 DNA: TGTGCCAGCAGCTTAGCGGGGTCTCCGTACCAAGAGACCCAGTACTTC.

The chain has TRBV2 and TRBJ2-3, with 9 bases aligning to TRBD2. The CDR3 has 14 amino acids. Germline trimming cut 6 bases from V and 4 bases from J; bases unmatched to any gene: 5. CDR1 and CDR2 from the germline V gene are SNHLY and FYNNEI. The CDR3 sequence: CASRPGLAPDTQYF. DNA for the CDR3: TGTGCCAGCAGGCCGGGACTAGCCCCAGATACGCAGTATTTT.